Sequencing of this T cell receptor (beta chain) was carried out in a study of vaccination effects on CD4 cells after COVID-19. Notes on this clone: The target antigen is unknown.

It was after more than 8 days of culture that CD4+ T cells were isolated. Each participant was administered two doses of either the BNT162b2 or the mRNA-1273 vaccine. The method was immunoSEQ multiplex PCR; TCRdb's version includes in-frame clones alone and lacks a portion of them. The sample records some 69,000 clones, roughly 75% being singletons. The CDR3 has 17 residues. Per the germline V gene, CDR1 is MDHEN and CDR2 is SYDVKM. V trimming: 4 bases; J trimming: 2 bases; junction bases outside the gene matches: 8. The J gene is TRBJ2-1, the V gene TRBV28; 10 bases agree with TRBD1. This receptor was taken from a human donor who received a COVID-19 vaccine. The sample in question was CD4+ T cells from PBMCs cultured without peptide, obtained after COVID-19 vaccination. This CDR3 reads CASSWDRGNSAYNEQFF. The CDR3 DNA is TGTGCCAGCAGTTGGGACAGGGGAAATTCAGCCTACAATGAGCAGTTCTTC.